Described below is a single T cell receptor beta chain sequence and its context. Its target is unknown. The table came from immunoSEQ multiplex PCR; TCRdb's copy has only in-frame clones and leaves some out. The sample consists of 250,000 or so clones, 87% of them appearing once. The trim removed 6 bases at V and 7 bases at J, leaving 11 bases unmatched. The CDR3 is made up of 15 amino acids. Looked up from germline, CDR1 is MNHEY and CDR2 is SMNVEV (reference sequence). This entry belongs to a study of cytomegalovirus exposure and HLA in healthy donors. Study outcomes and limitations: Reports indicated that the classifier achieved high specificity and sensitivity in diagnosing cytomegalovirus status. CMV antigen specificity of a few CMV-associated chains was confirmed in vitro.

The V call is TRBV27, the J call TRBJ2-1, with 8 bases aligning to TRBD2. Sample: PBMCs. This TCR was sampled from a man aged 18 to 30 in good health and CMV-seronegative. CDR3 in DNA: TGTGCCAGCAGGTCCCCGGCTAGCGGGTTAAATGAGCAGTTCTTC. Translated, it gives CASRSPASGLNEQFF.